The 30 T cell receptor beta chains in this list originate from one sample, sequenced in a study of blood T cell repertoires in COVID-19. Profiling relied on immunoSEQ multiplex PCR, and the TCRdb table lists in-frame clones only, not all of them. Seen here are nearly 110,000 clones, approximately 90% observed once, and the top ten hold 6.8%. The sequencing sample was made of peripheral blood. These receptors were obtained from a man aged 45-65 years with active or convalescent COVID-19.

This chain connects TRBV6-6 to TRBJ1-1, with a possible D match to TRBD1 (6 bases). Germline CDR1 and CDR2: MNHNY and SVGAGI (reference sequence). V gave up 11 bases and J gave up 1 base, with 17 bases separating them. This CDR3 is built from 14 residues. CDR3 in amino acids: CAGRNRQANTEAFF. The DNA of the CDR3 is TGTGCCGGAAGGAACAGACAGGCGAACACTGAAGCTTTCTTT.

The chain combines TRBV5-4 with TRBJ2-1; 9 bases agree with TRBD2. The CDR3 sequence is 15 residues long. The germline gives CDR1 SGHNT, CDR2 YYREEE (reference sequence). Unmatched junction bases numbered 5, after V lost 3 bases and J lost 4 bases. In DNA, the CDR3 is TGTGCCAGCAGCTCCGGGACTAGCCTTTACAATGAGCAGTTCTTC. Translation: CASSSGTSLYNEQFF.

The V and J genes are TRBV3-1 (or the pseudogene TRBV3-2) and TRBJ2-1; 14 nucleotides agree with TRBD2. Looked up from germline, CDR1 is LGHDT and CDR2 is YNNKEL (reference sequence). The ends lost 2 bases at V and 7 bases at J; junction bases unmatched: 7. This CDR3 contains 17 residues. DNA of the CDR3: TGTGCCAGCAGCCAACTACTCGGGACTAGCGGGAGAAATGAGCAGTTCTTC. Protein: CASSQLLGTSGRNEQFF.

The CDR3 protein is CASSQGTEQYF. The CDR3, as DNA: TGTGCCAGCAGCCAAGGCACAGAGCAGTACTTC. The rearrangement joins TRBV14 to TRBJ2-7; unclear D gene. The CDR3 contains 11 residues. Deletions cut 1 base from V and 7 bases from J, with 5 bases between. From germline, CDR1 is SGHDN and CDR2 FVKESK.

This clone was observed a single time. In nucleotides, the CDR3 is TGCGCCAGCAGCTTGAGGTCAGGGGGTCAACACAACACTGAAGCTTTCTTT. Its protein is CASSLRSGGQHNTEAFF. The gene calls are TRBV5-1 and TRBJ1-1; 7 bases are shared with TRBD1. The CDR3 spans 17 residues. V was clipped by 1 base and J by 2 bases; unmatched bases: 11. CDR1 SGHRS and CDR2 YFSETQ come from the germline V gene.

The chain is built from TRBV5-1 and TRBJ1-4; 7 bases line up with TRBD1. The germline CDR1 and CDR2 sequences are SGHRS and YFSETQ. The V and J ends lost 0 bases and 10 bases, in that order; junction bases with no gene match: 6. CDR3 size: 14 residues. DNA for the CDR3: TGCGCCAGCAGCTTGGAGGCAGGGGGACGAAAACTGTTTTTT. Translation gives CASSLEAGGRKLFF.

Comment on this clone: The conserved closing phenylalanine or tryptophan is absent in this CDR3, likely reflecting a read error. The DNA is omitted, as the CDR3 cannot be located on it reliably, and the CDR3 follows TCRdb's listing. The V gene is TRBV3-1 (or the pseudogene TRBV3-2), the J gene TRBJ2-3; whether TRBD2, the table's D call, matches the DNA was not checked. Germline V CDR1 and CDR2: LGHDT, YNNKEL (reference sequence). A total of 16 residues make up the CDR3, ends included. CDR3: CASSQDLRRTGGTASM.

This rearrangement joins TRBV7-2 to TRBJ2-5, with a tentative D call TRBD2 (6 bases). The CDR3 runs to 16 residues. The V end lost 3 bases, the J end lost 5 bases, and 19 bases lay between the germline ends. The germline CDR1 and CDR2 sequences are SGHTA and FQGNSA. The CDR3 nucleotides read TGTGCCAGCAGCTTTTTAGTAGGCGGGACGGGCGAGACCCAGTACTTC. It is translated as CASSFLVGGTGETQYF.

V usage is TRBV14 and J usage is TRBJ1-6, with D maybe TRBD1 (5 bases). The V gene lost 5 bases and the J gene lost 6 bases, with 20 bases spanning the gap. Germline V gene data show CDR1 as SGHDN and CDR2 as FVKESK. The CDR3 runs 17 residues. CDR3 nucleotides: TGTGCCAGCAGCAATCGGGACGCCGCGGGGGGTAATTCACCCCTCCACTTT. Translation gives CASSNRDAAGGNSPLHF.

Details on this clone: The same CDR3 is also encoded by other DNA sequences in this sample. The V call is TRBV5-1, the J call TRBJ1-4; 7 nucleotides match TRBD1. Germline CDR1 reads SGHRS; CDR2 reads YFSETQ. Losses at the gene ends were 0 bases for V and 7 bases for J; bases not matched to a gene: 3. The CDR3 extends over 14 amino acids. As DNA, the CDR3 is TGCGCCAGCAGCTTGGGACAGGGCGGTGAAAAACTGTTTTTT. Translating gives CASSLGQGGEKLFF. Looking up the rest from reference TRBV5-1 and TRBJ1-4 gives the full variable domain: KAGVTQTPRYLIKTRGQQVTLSCSPISGHRSVSWYQQTPGQGLQFLFEYFSETQRNKGNFPGRFSGRQFSNSRSEMNVSTLELGDSALYLCASSLGQGGEKLFFGSGTQLSVL.

The chain has TRBV5-1 and TRBJ2-3; weak D call: TRBD2 (6 bases). The ends were cut back, 7 bases at V and 2 bases at J, with 11 bases in the middle. This CDR3 region has 13 residues. Germline CDR1 reads SGHRS; CDR2 reads YFSETQ. CDR3 residues: CASQEGNTDTQYF. The CDR3 DNA reads TGCGCCAGCCAGGAGGGGAACACAGATACGCAGTATTTT.

This chain connects TRBV5-1 to TRBJ2-7; 8 bases line up with TRBD1. CDR1 and CDR2 from the germline V gene are SGHRS and YFSETQ. CDR3 size: 14 residues. V was pared by 5 bases and J by 5 bases, with 9 bases of the junction left unmatched. The CDR3 loop reads CASSRAIQGDEQYF. The CDR3 DNA reads TGCGCCAGCAGTAGGGCCATACAGGGGGACGAGCAGTACTTC.

The rearrangement joins TRBV19 to TRBJ1-6; 9 bases line up with TRBD1. V trimming: 5 bases; J trimming: 10 bases; junction bases outside the gene matches: 9. The V gene's germline CDR1 is LNHDA and CDR2 SQIVND (reference sequence). The CDR3 sequence is 15 residues long. CDR3 coding DNA: TGTGCCAGTAGTTCCACAGGGGGCGCCGAGTCACCCCTCCACTTT. Amino acid sequence: CASSSTGGAESPLHF. The full variable domain, completed using reference TRBV19 and TRBJ1-6, is DGGITQSPKYLFRKEGQNVTLSCEQNLNHDAMYWYRQDPGQGLRLIYYSQIVNDFQKGDIAEGYSVSREKKESFPLTVTSAQKNPTAFYLCASSSTGGAESPLHFGNGTRLTVT.

The chain uses TRBV9 and TRBJ2-1; 9 bases align to TRBD2. The V segment lost 0 bases and the J segment 10 bases; nucleotides outside the gene matches: 5. Germline V lookup: CDR1 SGDLS, CDR2 YYNGEE. There are 14 residues in the CDR3. CDR3 sequence: CASSVGGRVEEQFF. CDR3 DNA: TGTGCCAGCAGCGTAGGCGGGAGGGTCGAAGAGCAGTTCTTC.

The J gene is TRBJ2-5, the V gene TRBV6-5; D may be TRBD2 (5 bases). The CDR3 has 15 residues. Trimming stripped 6 bases from V and 1 base from J, with 15 bases between. CDR1 is MNHEY and CDR2 is SVGAGI in the germline V gene. This CDR3 is CASSLSRTFQETQYF. The CDR3 nucleotides are TGTGCCAGCAGCTTGAGTCGGACTTTCCAAGAGACCCAGTACTTC.

The genes are TRBV19 and TRBJ1-1, with a tentative D call TRBD1 (6 bases). Trimming removed 6 bases from V and 5 bases from J, with 19 bases in between. CDR3 length: 15 residues. Germline assignment: CDR1 LNHDA and CDR2 SQIVND (reference sequence). DNA for the CDR3: TGTGCCAGTAGAGGACGGGAAAGGGGGTATACTGAAGCTTTCTTT. Amino acids: CASRGRERGYTEAFF. Drawing the rest from reference TRBV19 and TRBJ1-1, the complete variable domain is DGGITQSPKYLFRKEGQNVTLSCEQNLNHDAMYWYRQDPGQGLRLIYYSQIVNDFQKGDIAEGYSVSREKKESFPLTVTSAQKNPTAFYLCASRGRERGYTEAFFGQGTRLTVV.

This chain connects TRBV30 to TRBJ1-1, with 7 bases lining up with TRBD1. Losses at the gene ends were 5 bases for V and 0 bases for J; bases not matched to a gene: 12. This CDR3 has 16 amino acids. CDR1 and CDR2 (germline): GTSNPN, SVGIG (reference sequence). The CDR3, as DNA: TGTGCCTGGCGCGACCCGGGACAGTTTATGAACACTGAAGCTTTCTTT. Translating it yields CAWRDPGQFMNTEAFF.

This clone occurred a few times. The V gene is TRBV7-9, the J gene TRBJ1-1; TRBD1 might be the D (6 bases). Germline V CDR1 and CDR2: SEHNR, FQNEAQ (reference sequence). CDR3 length equals 15 residues. Trimming cost V 3 bases and J 7 bases, with 18 bases left between them. The chain's CDR3 is CASSLTGAATFEAFF. The CDR3 DNA follows: TGTGCCAGCAGCTTGACAGGTGCCGCGACCTTTGAAGCTTTCTTT.

This clone was counted a single time. The chain carries TRBV6-1 and TRBJ2-2; unclear D gene. CDR1 is MNHNS, CDR2 SASEGT, per germline. The CDR3 loop spans 14 amino acids. Trimming removed 2 bases at V and 8 bases at J, with 12 bases between. This CDR3 reads CASSERMAEGELFF. CDR3 coding DNA: TGTGCCAGCAGTGAACGAATGGCGGAGGGGGAGCTGTTTTTT.

This rearrangement joins TRBV27 to TRBJ2-5, with 11 positions matching TRBD2. CDR3 length: 18 residues. The germline CDR1 and CDR2 sequences are MNHEY and SMNVEV (reference sequence). The ends lost 2 bases at V and 4 bases at J; junction bases unmatched: 12. The CDR3, as DNA: TGTGCCAGCAGTTTACCCCTTATAGCGGGAGGGCCGGGAGAGACCCAGTACTTC. This translates into CASSLPLIAGGPGETQYF.

This clone appeared a single time. The V and J genes are TRBV9 and TRBJ1-6; 12 bases are a match to TRBD1. Trimming took 5 bases from V and 7 from J; bases not matched to a gene: 10. Germline values: CDR1 SGDLS, CDR2 YYNGEE. This CDR3 comprises 17 residues. The CDR3 sequence: CASSGTGGSSGNSPLHF. CDR3 DNA: TGTGCCAGCAGTGGGACAGGGGGCTCCTCTGGGAATTCACCCCTCCACTTT.

The J gene is TRBJ2-1, the V gene TRBV28, with 8 bases identical to TRBD2. The CDR3 is made up of 16 amino acids. V shed 5 bases and J 5 bases; nucleotides not matched to a gene: 11. The germline gives CDR1 MDHEN, CDR2 SYDVKM. CDR3 sequence (DNA): TGTGCCAGCAGTACGCAGGCGGGAGGTCTACACAATGAGCAGTTCTTC. As protein: CASSTQAGGLHNEQFF.

The V gene is TRBV21-1, the J gene TRBJ1-2; the D call in the table, TRBD1, was not verified against the DNA. TRBV21-1 is designated a pseudogene. The CDR3 loop spans 15 amino acids. CDR3 sequence reads: CASSNRTGRDYGYTF. CDR3 DNA sequence: TGTGCCAGCAGCAACAGGACAGGGAGGGACTATGGCTACACCTTC.

The rearrangement links TRBV13 to TRBJ2-7, with TRBD2 identical over 9 bases. The CDR3 covers 18 residues. Per the germline V gene, CDR1 is PRHDT and CDR2 is FYEKMQ (reference sequence). Unmatched junction bases numbered 9, after V lost 0 bases and J lost 0 bases. DNA of the CDR3: TGTGCCAGCAGCTTAGGGAGGCTAGCGGGGCCCCCCTCCTACGAGCAGTACTTC. Translated: CASSLGRLAGPPSYEQYF.

The chain carries TRBV28 and TRBJ1-1; 7 bases fit TRBD1. This CDR3 comprises 15 residues. The V gene's germline CDR1 is MDHEN and CDR2 SYDVKM. Losses at the gene ends were 8 bases for V and 9 bases for J; bases not matched to a gene: 18. DNA for the CDR3: TGTGCCAGCCTACTCCTGGCTGGCGGACAGGCAAAAGCTTTCTTT. Translation gives CASLLLAGGQAKAFF.

CDR3 coding DNA: TGCGCCAGCAGTCAACTACACAGGGTAGGTGACGAGCAGTACTTC. It yields the protein CASSQLHRVGDEQYF. The rearrangement joins TRBV23-1 to TRBJ2-7, with D possibly TRBD1 on 6 matching bases. TRBV23-1 qualifies as an ORF whose function is uncertain. With 2 bases removed from V and 5 bases from J, the gap between germline ends came to 16 bases. The CDR3 is 15 amino acids.

The chain has TRBV6-5 and TRBJ2-1, with 12 positions matching TRBD2. V was clipped by 8 bases and J by 0 bases; unmatched bases: 2. This CDR3 comprises 15 residues. Looked up from germline, CDR1 is MNHEY and CDR2 is SVGAGI. CDR3 region: CASRTSGVSYNEQFF. CDR3 in DNA: TGTGCCAGCCGGACTAGCGGGGTCTCCTACAATGAGCAGTTCTTC.

The chain has TRBV19 and TRBJ2-7; weak D call: TRBD1 (5 bases). Germline CDR1 LNHDA, CDR2 SQIVND (reference sequence). Trimming removed 3 bases from V and 6 bases from J, with 9 bases in between. The length of the CDR3 is 12 residues. The CDR3 spells CASSMVQAEQYF. Written as DNA, the CDR3 is TGTGCCAGTAGTATGGTACAGGCCGAGCAGTACTTC. Combining the CDR3 with reference TRBV19 and TRBJ2-7 gives the whole variable domain DGGITQSPKYLFRKEGQNVTLSCEQNLNHDAMYWYRQDPGQGLRLIYYSQIVNDFQKGDIAEGYSVSREKKESFPLTVTSAQKNPTAFYLCASSMVQAEQYFGPGTRLTVT.

This rearrangement joins TRBV7-6 to TRBJ2-7; 9 positions agree with TRBD2. V shed 1 base and J 0 bases; nucleotides not matched to a gene: 10. The CDR3 is 18 residues long. CDR1 and CDR2 from the germline V gene are SGHVS and FNYEAQ. The DNA of the CDR3 is TGTGCCAGCAGCTTAGATTTCCGAAGCGGGAGGTCCTCCTACGAGCAGTACTTC. As protein: CASSLDFRSGRSSYEQYF.

DNA for the CDR3: TGTGCCAGCAGTTCTCTTTCAGGCTACGAGCAGTACTTC. It yields the protein CASSSLSGYEQYF. The chain joins TRBV12-3 or TRBV12-4 to TRBJ2-7; D is unresolved. The CDR3 runs to 13 residues. The V and J ends lost 4 bases and 3 bases respectively, with 10 bases between them.